This TCR beta chain was found in a study of blood T cell repertoires in COVID-19. Overall study: Samples came from the United States, Italy and Spain, spanning acute and convalescent COVID-19.

The V and J ends lost 4 bases and 2 bases, in that order; junction bases with no gene match: 7. The CDR3 is made up of 15 amino acids. The germline CDR1 and CDR2 sequences are SGHNT and YYREEE (reference sequence). Only in-frame clones appear in the TCRdb table, and some are missing; sequencing was by immunoSEQ multiplex PCR. This table holds 150,000 to 200,000 clones, more than 65% found once. The V gene is TRBV5-4, the J gene TRBJ1-1; 8 bases agree with TRBD1. This TCR was sampled from a man between 50 and 59 years old who had recovered from COVID-19. Sample: PBMCs or T cells enriched from blood (not recorded which). CDR3 coding DNA: TGTGCCAGCAGCAAACCGACAGGGGTAAACACTGAAGCTTTCTTT. This encodes CASSKPTGVNTEAFF. Looking up the rest from reference TRBV5-4 and TRBJ1-1 gives the full variable domain: ETGVTQSPTHLIKTRGQQVTLRCSSQSGHNTVSWYQQALGQGPQFIFQYYREEENGRGNFPPRFSGLQFPNYSSELNVNALELDDSALYLCASSKPTGVNTEAFFGQGTRLTVV.